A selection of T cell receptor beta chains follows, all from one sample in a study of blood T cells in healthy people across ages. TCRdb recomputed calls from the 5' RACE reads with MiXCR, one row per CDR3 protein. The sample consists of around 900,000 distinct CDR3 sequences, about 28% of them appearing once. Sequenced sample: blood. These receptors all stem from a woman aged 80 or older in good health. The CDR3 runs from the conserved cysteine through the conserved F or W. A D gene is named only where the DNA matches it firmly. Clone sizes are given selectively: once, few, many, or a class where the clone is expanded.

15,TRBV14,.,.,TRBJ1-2,TGTGCCAGCAGCCAATTAGGGTTATCGGGAAATGGCTACACCTTC,CASSQLGLSGNGYTF
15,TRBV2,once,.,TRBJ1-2,TGTGCCAGCAGTGAGGCAGGGGTGGGGCCCTATGGCTACACCTTC,CASSEAGVGPYGYTF
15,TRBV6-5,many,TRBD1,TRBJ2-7,TGTGCCAGCCGAAAAGGAGGACAGGGCAACTACGAGCAGTACTTC,CASRKGGQGNYEQYF
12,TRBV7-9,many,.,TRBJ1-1,TGTGCCAGCAGCTTATCTTTCACTGAAGCTTTCTTT,CASSLSFTEAFF
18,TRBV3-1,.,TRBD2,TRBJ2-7,TGTGCCAGCAGCCAAGGTCGCCTAGCGGGAGGAATTCACTACGAGCAGTACTTC,CASSQGRLAGGIHYEQYF
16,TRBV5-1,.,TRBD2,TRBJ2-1,TGCGCCAGCAGCTTGGCTCTAGCGGGGGGAGGCAATGAGCAGTTCTTC,CASSLALAGGGNEQFF
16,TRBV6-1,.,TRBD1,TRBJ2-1,TGTGCCAGCAGTGAGGCAGACAGGGGGCTTTACAATGAGCAGTTCTTC,CASSEADRGLYNEQFF
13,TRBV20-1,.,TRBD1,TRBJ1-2,TGCAGTGCTACCGCAGGGGGCGCCTATGGCTACACCTTC,CSATAGGAYGYTF
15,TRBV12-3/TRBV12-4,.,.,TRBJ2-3,TGTGCCAGCAGTTTCGCGGTACGACCAACTTATTGGCAGTATTTT,CASSFAVRPTYWQYF
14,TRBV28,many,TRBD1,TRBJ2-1,TGTGCCAGCAGAGAGGGACAGGGCTACAATGAGCAGTTCTTC,CASREGQGYNEQFF
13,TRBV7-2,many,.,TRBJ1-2,TGTGCCAGCAGTAAGGACATGAACTATGGCTACACCTTC,CASSKDMNYGYTF
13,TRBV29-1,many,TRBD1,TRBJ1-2,TGCAGCGTTAAAAAGCAGGGGGCGAGTGGCTACACCTTC,CSVKKQGASGYTF
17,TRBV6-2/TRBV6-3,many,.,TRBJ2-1,TGTGCCAGCAGTTACTTGTCAGGGGCCCCGGCCTACAATGAGCAGTTCTTC,CASSYLSGAPAYNEQFF
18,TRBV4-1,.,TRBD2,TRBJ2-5,TGCGCCAGCAGCCCCTCCGCCCAGCGGGGGGTTCAGCAAAAGACCCAGTACTTC,CASSPSAQRGVQQKTQYF
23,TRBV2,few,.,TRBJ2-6,TGTGCCAGCAGTCCGTCCTTCAAGGGGCGGGACAGAGGAGCCCGGTCTGGGGCCAACGTCCTGACTTTC,CASSPSFKGRDRGARSGANVLTF
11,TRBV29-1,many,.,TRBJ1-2,TGCAGCGTGACCAGGGTTGGCGGCTACACCTTC,CSVTRVGGYTF